Shown below are 14 T cell receptor beta chains from a single sample sequenced in a study of T cell changes during pregnancy in multiple sclerosis. Profiled with immunoSEQ multiplex PCR; TCRdb holds only in-frame clones, not every one. The data show tens of thousands of clones, roughly 90% seen once. Sequencing used CD4+ T cells from peripheral blood mononuclear cells, obtained in the third trimester of pregnancy. The receptors were sampled from a female donor in good health, enrolled as a control in a pregnancy study.

J is TRBJ2-5 and V is TRBV28; 13 nucleotides line up with TRBD2. The V gene end was trimmed by 8 bases and the J gene end by 3 bases; junction bases not matched to a gene: 6. The germline V gene encodes CDR1 MDHEN and CDR2 SYDVKM. The CDR3 extends over 15 amino acids. Here the CDR3 reads CASFKGTSGKETQYF. CDR3 nucleotides: TGTGCCAGCTTTAAAGGGACTAGCGGGAAAGAGACCCAGTACTTC.

The chain couples TRBV19 to TRBJ2-1; maybe TRBD1 (6 bases). The V gene's germline CDR1 is LNHDA and CDR2 SQIVND (reference sequence). The germline V and J ends were trimmed by 2 bases and 6 bases, with 20 bases remaining between them. The CDR3 is made up of 17 amino acids. CDR3 in DNA: TGTGCCAGTAGTATATCTATCGGAGACAGGCAGGCCAATGAGCAGTTCTTC. Translation: CASSISIGDRQANEQFF. Full variable domain (remainder filled in from reference TRBV19 and TRBJ2-1): DGGITQSPKYLFRKEGQNVTLSCEQNLNHDAMYWYRQDPGQGLRLIYYSQIVNDFQKGDIAEGYSVSREKKESFPLTVTSAQKNPTAFYLCASSISIGDRQANEQFFGPGTRLTVL.

The J gene is TRBJ2-7, the V gene TRBV15; perhaps TRBD1 as D (6 bases). This CDR3 is built from 16 residues. Germline V gene sequence: CDR1 LNHNV, CDR2 YYDKDF (reference sequence). Trimming took 0 bases from V and 4 from J, leaving 16 bases between them. The CDR3 reads CATSRDWMTGAYEQYF. The CDR3 nucleotides are TGTGCCACCAGCAGAGATTGGATGACAGGAGCTTACGAGCAGTACTTC.

The chain combines TRBV6-1 with TRBJ1-1; a weak D match, TRBD1 (5 bases). CDR3 length: 14 residues. V lost 4 bases and J lost 7, with 16 bases in between. Germline CDR1 and CDR2: MNHNS and SASEGT. CDR3 protein: CASSAGGGGIEAFF. Written as DNA, the CDR3 is TGTGCCAGCAGTGCCGGCGGGGGGGGTATTGAAGCTTTCTTT.

This clone has a single count. V usage is TRBV9 and J usage is TRBJ2-1, with a tentative D call TRBD2 (6 bases). The V gene lost 2 bases and the J gene lost 7 bases, with 13 bases spanning the gap. CDR3 length: 14 residues. Germline loops: CDR1 SGDLS, CDR2 YYNGEE. Here the CDR3 DNA reads TGTGCCAGCAGCGTCGGGGGAGGTTCGAATGAGCAGTTCTTC. Residues: CASSVGGGSNEQFF.

The genes are TRBV30 and TRBJ1-3, with D maybe TRBD1 (6 bases). Germline CDR1 reads GTSNPN; CDR2 reads SVGIG (reference sequence). Between the trimmed V and J ends, which lost 3 bases and 2 bases, there was a span of 14 bases. There are 15 residues in the CDR3. CDR3 residues: CAWRPLPGAGNTIYF. DNA of the CDR3: TGTGCCTGGAGACCACTCCCAGGGGCTGGAAACACCATATATTTT. Looking up the rest from reference TRBV30 and TRBJ1-3 gives the full variable domain: SQTIHQWPATLVQPVGSPLSLECTVEGTSNPNLYWYRQAAGRGLQLLFYSVGIGQISSEVPQNLSASRPQDRQFILSSKKLLLSDSGFYLCAWRPLPGAGNTIYFGEGSWLTVV.

The J gene is TRBJ1-3, the V gene TRBV7-2; D call uncertain. The V and J ends lost 7 bases and 1 base respectively, with 17 bases between them. The CDR3 sequence is 16 residues long. The germline V gene encodes CDR1 SGHTA and CDR2 FQGNSA. This CDR3 is CASTFQVGGSGNTIYF. The CDR3 bases are TGTGCCAGCACCTTTCAGGTCGGAGGATCTGGAAACACCATATATTTT.

The genes are TRBV5-6 and TRBJ1-3; possibly TRBD1 for D (6 bases). CDR3 length: 19 residues. Germline V gene sequence: CDR1 SGHDT, CDR2 YYEEEE. Trimming removed 1 base at V and 0 bases at J, with 20 bases between. Here the CDR3 reads CASSLRGGIGLHSGNTIYF. The CDR3 nucleotides are TGTGCCAGCAGCTTGAGGGGGGGGATCGGCCTACACTCTGGAAACACCATATATTTT.

This sequence joins TRBV19 and TRBJ1-1; no clear D gene. V dropped 7 bases and J dropped 0 bases, with 9 bases sitting between them. This CDR3 contains 13 residues. Germline CDR1 reads LNHDA; CDR2 reads SQIVND (reference sequence). The CDR3 DNA follows: TGTGCCAGTAATTCAATCCTGAACACTGAAGCTTTCTTT. Protein product: CASNSILNTEAFF. Full variable domain (remainder filled in from reference TRBV19 and TRBJ1-1): DGGITQSPKYLFRKEGQNVTLSCEQNLNHDAMYWYRQDPGQGLRLIYYSQIVNDFQKGDIAEGYSVSREKKESFPLTVTSAQKNPTAFYLCASNSILNTEAFFGQGTRLTVV.

The chain has TRBV30 and TRBJ2-2; TRBD1 aligns across 10 bases. This CDR3 region has 14 residues. The germline CDR1 and CDR2 sequences are GTSNPN and SVGIG (reference sequence). J was trimmed by 4 bases and V by 5 bases; bases with no gene match: 4. DNA of the CDR3: TGTGCCTGGGCTGACAGGGGGCGCACCGGGGAGCTGTTTTTT. It translates to CAWADRGRTGELFF.

The chain employs TRBV19 and TRBJ1-4; 10 bases are shared with TRBD1. V lost 4 bases and J lost 8; bases outside the gene matches: 1. This CDR3 is 13 amino acids long. Per the germline V gene, CDR1 is LNHDA and CDR2 is SQIVND (reference sequence). The CDR3 is CASSRTGGEKLFF. The CDR3, as DNA: TGTGCCAGTAGTAGGACAGGGGGAGAAAAACTGTTTTTT.

V gene TRBV5-1 combines with J gene TRBJ1-2, with a tentative D call TRBD1 (5 bases). The CDR3 sequence is 14 residues long. V was pared by 0 bases and J by 7 bases, with 13 bases between. Germline-derived CDR1 and CDR2 are SGHRS and YFSETQ. DNA for the CDR3: TGCGCCAGCAGCTTGGACCCCGCAACAGGTGGCTACACCTTC. It yields the protein CASSLDPATGGYTF.

Only one count was recorded for this clone. CDR3 DNA sequence: TGCGCCAGCAGCTTGGAGCCTAGCGGGGACATTCAGTACTTC. It specifies CASSLEPSGDIQYF. This chain connects TRBV5-1 to TRBJ2-4; 9 bases are shared with TRBD2. V gave up 0 bases and J gave up 8 bases; unmatched junction bases: 3. CDR1 is SGHRS, CDR2 YFSETQ, per germline. The CDR3 length is 14 residues.

The rearrangement joins TRBV28 to TRBJ2-7; 10 bases fit TRBD1. CDR1 is MDHEN, CDR2 SYDVKM, per germline. Unmatched junction bases numbered 13, after V lost 6 bases and J lost 5 bases. The CDR3 consists of 16 residues. The CDR3 nucleotides are TGTGCCAGCAGCGCGATTATGGGGACAGGGGTCCACGAGCAGTACTTC. It specifies CASSAIMGTGVHEQYF. The variable domain in full, completed from reference TRBV28 and TRBJ2-7, reads DVKVTQSSRYLVKRTGEKVFLECVQDMDHENMFWYRQDPGLGLRLIYFSYDVKMKEKGDIPEGYSVSREKKERFSLILESASTNQTSMYLCASSAIMGTGVHEQYFGPGTRLTVT.